The next 28 T cell receptor beta chains were all read from a single sample in a study of T cells expressing NK-cell markers (dated by TCRdb to the early 2020s). The library relied on 5' RACE. Reads for this sample came from an Illumina HiSeq 2000. TCRdb reprocessed the reads, and each CDR3 protein sequence is entered once, without DNA. The record for this sample contains 500,000 or so distinct CDR3 sequences. The ten largest make up 3% to 4.5% of the sample. Sequenced material: blood T cells: a sorted CD56 or NKG2C T cell subset, CD4+ or CD8+ T cells, or bulk PBMC T cells (not recorded which). The receptors here all came from a man between 18 and 29 years old in good health. Donor details come from another sample of the same person, matched by shared clones.

The rearrangement links TRBV29-1 to TRBJ2-7; TCRdb's assignment of TRBD1 cannot be checked, as there is no DNA. The V gene's germline CDR1 is SQVTM and CDR2 ANQGSEA. The CDR3 consists of 12 residues. The CDR3 sequence is CSVLQGSYEQYF.

The rearrangement uses TRBV9 and TRBJ2-1; as DNA is missing, the TRBD1 call by TCRdb cannot be tested. The CDR3 spans 15 residues. Per the germline V gene, CDR1 is SGDLS and CDR2 is YYNGEE. CDR3: CASSYMGQGANEQFF.

This chain's CDR3 is CASSQGRSSYTGELFF. This sequence joins TRBV4-3 and TRBJ2-2. CDR1 is LGHNA, CDR2 YSLEER, per germline. CDR3 size: 16 residues.

The chain has TRBV20-1 and TRBJ2-5; with no DNA, the TCRdb D assignment of TRBD1 cannot be verified. Germline CDR1 DFQATT, CDR2 SNEGSKA (reference sequence). This CDR3 spans 14 amino acids. CDR3 region: CSAGRRSVQETQYF.

V and J are TRBV11-2 and TRBJ1-2. The CDR3 covers 14 residues. Germline CDR1 is SGHAT and CDR2 is FQNNGV. This chain's CDR3 is CASSLGPGSYGYTF.

The chain employs TRBV28 and TRBJ1-1; TCRdb lists TRBD1, though no DNA is available to test this call. The germline gives CDR1 MDHEN, CDR2 SYDVKM. The CDR3 has 17 amino acids. The CDR3 loop reads CASSLYAGGLEDTEAFF. The whole variable domain, filled in from reference TRBV28 and TRBJ1-1, reads DVKVTQSSRYLVKRTGEKVFLECVQDMDHENMFWYRQDPGLGLRLIYFSYDVKMKEKGDIPEGYSVSREKKERFSLILESASTNQTSMYLCASSLYAGGLEDTEAFFGQGTRLTVV.

The chain carries TRBV20-1 and TRBJ2-7; no DNA is available, so the TRBD2 call from TCRdb remains unchecked. Germline V gene sequence: CDR1 DFQATT, CDR2 SNEGSKA (reference sequence). The CDR3 is made up of 13 amino acids. The CDR3: CSTNVGLLYEQYF.

This chain connects TRBV5-1 to TRBJ1-2. CDR3 length equals 13 residues. The germline V gene encodes CDR1 SGHRS and CDR2 YFSETQ. The CDR3 loop reads CASSGSRNGGYTF.

The rearrangement joins TRBV15 to TRBJ2-1; as DNA is missing, the TRBD2 call by TCRdb cannot be tested. Germline CDR1 reads LNHNV; CDR2 reads YYDKDF (reference sequence). The CDR3 contains 17 residues. CDR3 sequence: CATSLGAAGGRDDEQFF. The full variable domain, with the rest looked up from reference TRBV15 and TRBJ2-1, is DAMVIQNPRYQVTQFGKPVTLSCSQTLNHNVMYWYQQKSSQAPKLLFHYYDKDFNNEADTPDNFQSRRPNTSFCFLDIRSPGLGDTAMYLCATSLGAAGGRDDEQFFGPGTRLTVL.

The genes are TRBV6-1 and TRBJ2-7; the TCRdb call, TRBD1, lacks DNA for checking. CDR3 size: 14 residues. CDR1 is MNHNS, CDR2 SASEGT, per germline. The CDR3 sequence is CASRRGGGGGEQYF.

The CDR3 sequence: CASSPLRGWAYSGANVLTF. The J gene is TRBJ2-6, the V gene TRBV12-3 or TRBV12-4; absent DNA, TCRdb's TRBD1 call cannot be checked. This CDR3 has 19 residues.

The chain carries TRBV7-8 and TRBJ2-7; TCRdb proposes TRBD2, but this gene call is untestable without DNA. Germline-derived CDR1 and CDR2 are SGHVS and FQNEAQ. The CDR3 has 14 residues. CDR3: CASSQRAGGDEQYF.

The V gene is TRBV20-1, the J gene TRBJ2-5; TCRdb's D call of TRBD2 is untestable without DNA. CDR3 size: 14 residues. Looked up from germline, CDR1 is DFQATT and CDR2 is SNEGSKA (reference sequence). This chain's CDR3 is CSARGGTSGETQYF.

Here the CDR3 reads CASSGDREMSPPFF. The chain recombines TRBV5-6 with TRBJ2-1; absent DNA, TCRdb's TRBD1 call cannot be checked. CDR3 length equals 14 residues. Germline V gene sequence: CDR1 SGHDT, CDR2 YYEEEE.

The genes are TRBV20-1 and TRBJ2-3; TCRdb picks TRBD2, but there is no DNA to check that call. This CDR3 is 16 amino acids long. Germline CDR1 reads DFQATT; CDR2 reads SNEGSKA (reference sequence). The CDR3 sequence is CSASLRTGGFTDTQYF.

CDR3: CASSLEQGATEAFF. J is TRBJ1-1 and V is TRBV5-1; as DNA is missing, the TRBD1 call by TCRdb cannot be tested. The CDR3 spans 14 residues. Germline V gene sequence: CDR1 SGHRS, CDR2 YFSETQ.

The V gene is TRBV10-3, the J gene TRBJ2-1; no DNA is available, so the TRBD2 call from TCRdb remains unchecked. The CDR3 is 13 residues long. Germline V CDR1 and CDR2: ENHRY, SYGVKD. The chain's CDR3 is CAISTTSGNEQFF.

The CDR3 reads CATSNKAGPSTDTQYF. This chain uses TRBV15 with TRBJ2-3; the TRBD2 assignment by TCRdb is unverifiable without DNA. Germline assignment: CDR1 LNHNV and CDR2 YYDKDF (reference sequence). This CDR3 is 16 amino acids long.

The chain joins TRBV12-3 or TRBV12-4 to TRBJ2-3; TCRdb gives TRBD2 as the D gene, but with no DNA this cannot be confirmed. This CDR3 has 15 amino acids. The CDR3 sequence is CASSRLAGGADTQYF.

J is TRBJ2-1 and V is TRBV6-1; TCRdb calls TRBD1, which cannot be checked without DNA. This CDR3 region has 14 residues. Germline V gene data show CDR1 as MNHNS and CDR2 as SASEGT. The CDR3 protein is CASTRQGYFNEQFF.

This chain connects TRBV12-3 or TRBV12-4 to TRBJ2-1; there is no DNA to check the TCRdb D call of TRBD1. This CDR3 has 15 amino acids. CDR3 amino acids: CASRRLGGGRWEQFF.

The chain joins TRBV27 to TRBJ2-1; the D call from TCRdb, TRBD2, cannot be confirmed without DNA. The CDR3 spans 15 residues. Germline V lookup: CDR1 MNHEY, CDR2 SMNVEV (reference sequence). This CDR3 reads CASSTTPSSYNEQFF.

The V call is TRBV20-1, the J call TRBJ2-3; checking the TCRdb D call of TRBD1 is not possible without DNA. CDR3 length: 14 amino acids. Germline V gives CDR1 DFQATT, CDR2 SNEGSKA (reference sequence). The CDR3 spells CSAKGSGATDTQYF.

The chain couples TRBV7-2 to TRBJ2-5; TCRdb's D gene call, TRBD1, goes unchecked for lack of DNA. The CDR3 covers 14 residues. The germline V gene has CDR1 SGHTA and CDR2 FQGNSA. The CDR3 sequence: CASSISGLTETQYF.

The J gene is TRBJ1-3, the V gene TRBV28. This CDR3 is 14 amino acids long. The germline V gene encodes CDR1 MDHEN and CDR2 SYDVKM. Here the CDR3 reads CASFAFATGNTIYF.

V is TRBV7-9 and J is TRBJ2-6. Per germline, CDR1 SEHNR and CDR2 FQNEAQ (reference sequence). CDR3 length: 15 amino acids. CDR3 region: CASRMTSSGANVLTF.

The chain carries TRBV12-3 or TRBV12-4 and TRBJ2-7. The CDR3 is 16 residues long. This chain's CDR3 is CASSLRIGRTPYEQYF.

V and J are TRBV6-2 or TRBV6-3 and TRBJ1-5. CDR3 length: 15 residues. Germline V gene sequence: CDR1 MNHEY, CDR2 SVGEGT. The chain's CDR3 is CASSRDSYSNQPQHF.